This T cell receptor (beta chain) was identified in a study of CD8+ T cells in alopecia areata. General study findings and limits: Sequence data from scalp samples additionally include resident alphabeta T cells of normal skin. Tofacitinib significantly lowered scalp clonality and expanded CD8+ clones among the top 100.

The CDR3 totals 13 residues. From germline, CDR1 is SSHAT and CDR2 FNYEAQ (reference sequence). RNA was isolated and reverse transcribed to cDNA, the sequencing template. Measured with immunoSEQ multiplex PCR; TCRdb has only the in-frame clones, and not every one. The sample lists about 140,000 clones, roughly 82% seen once, with 20% to 25% in the top ten. Treatment described: oral pan-JAK inhibitor, 5-10 mg twice daily. A remark on this clone: As yet, its antigen is unknown. Compared with germline, one end of the junction differs, possibly owing to a read error.

The J gene is TRBJ2-1, the V gene TRBV7-7; D is unresolved. Sequencing used CD8+ T cells sorted from blood, obtained at week 4, from a patient treated with tofacitinib. The receptor was isolated from a human donor with alopecia areata. The CDR3 bases are TGTGCTAGCAGCTTGAGCTCCTACAATGAGCAGTTCTTC. This translates into CASSLSSYNEQFF.